This TCR beta chain came from a study of CD8+CD57+ T cells in acquired aplastic anemia. Study-wide points: Approximately 27 CD8+ CDR3 sequences occurred in both the patients and the controls.

The study profiled TCR beta VDJ and CDR3 using genomic DNA as template. TCRdb passed the reads through MiXCR, listing each CDR3 protein once. Counted here are 150,000 or so distinct CDR3 sequences, more than 45% occurring once; the ten biggest clones make up roughly 1.2%. The V and J ends lost 5 bases and 4 bases respectively, with 14 bases between them. Germline V lookup: CDR1 SGHVS, CDR2 FQNEAQ. This CDR3 has 14 residues. Patients chosen for sequencing had CD8+CD57+ cells that had expanded, as shown by flow cytometry. This clonotype came up a few times. What it binds is not known. This sequence originates from a human donor with aplastic anemia. The sequencing sample was made of sorted CD4+, CD8+, or CD8+CD57+ T cells (not recorded which) from PBMCs. This chain connects TRBV7-8 to TRBJ1-2, with TRBD1 as a possible D gene (5 bases). The CDR3 nucleotides are TGTGCCAGCAGCCAACACCAGGGACTCTATGGCTACACCTTC. This codes for CASSQHQGLYGYTF.